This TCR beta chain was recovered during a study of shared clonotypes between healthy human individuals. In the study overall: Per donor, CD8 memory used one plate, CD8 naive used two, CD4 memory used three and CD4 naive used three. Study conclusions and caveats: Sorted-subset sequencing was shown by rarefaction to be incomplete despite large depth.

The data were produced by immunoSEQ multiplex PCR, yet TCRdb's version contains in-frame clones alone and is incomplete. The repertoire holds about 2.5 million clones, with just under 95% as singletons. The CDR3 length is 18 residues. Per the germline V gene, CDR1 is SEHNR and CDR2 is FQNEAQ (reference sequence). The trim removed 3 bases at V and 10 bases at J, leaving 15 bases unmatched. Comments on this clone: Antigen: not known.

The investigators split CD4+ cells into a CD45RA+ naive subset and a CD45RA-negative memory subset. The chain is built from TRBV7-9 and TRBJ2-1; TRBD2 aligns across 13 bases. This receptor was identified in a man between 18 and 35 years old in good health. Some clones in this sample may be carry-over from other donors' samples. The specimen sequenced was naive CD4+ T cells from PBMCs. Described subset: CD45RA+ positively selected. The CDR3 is CASSLRTSGRTGLGEQFF. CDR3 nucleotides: TGTGCCAGCAGCTTGCGGACTAGCGGGAGAACGGGTTTGGGGGAGCAGTTCTTC.